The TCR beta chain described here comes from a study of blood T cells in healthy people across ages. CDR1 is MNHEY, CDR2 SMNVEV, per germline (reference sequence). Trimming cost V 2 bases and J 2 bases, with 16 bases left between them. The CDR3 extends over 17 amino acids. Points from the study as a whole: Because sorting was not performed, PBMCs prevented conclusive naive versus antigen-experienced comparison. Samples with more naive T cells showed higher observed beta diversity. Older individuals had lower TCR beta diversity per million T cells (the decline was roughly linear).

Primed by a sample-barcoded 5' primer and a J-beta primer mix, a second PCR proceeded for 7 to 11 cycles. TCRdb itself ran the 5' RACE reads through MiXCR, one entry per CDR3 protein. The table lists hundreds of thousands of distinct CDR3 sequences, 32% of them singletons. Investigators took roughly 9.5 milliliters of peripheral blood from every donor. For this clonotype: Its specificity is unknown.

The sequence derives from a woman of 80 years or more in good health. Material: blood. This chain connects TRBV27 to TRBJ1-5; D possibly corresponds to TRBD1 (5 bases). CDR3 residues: CASSLAFRGDGNQPQHF. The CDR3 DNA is TGTGCCAGCAGTTTAGCGTTCCGAGGGGATGGCAATCAGCCCCAGCATTTT.